This section outlines one T cell receptor beta chain sequence together with its context. Its target is unknown. With a J-beta primer mix and a sample-barcoded 5' primer, a second PCR ran 7 to 11 cycles. Carrying 12 random nucleotides, a template-switch adaptor labeled each individual cDNA molecule. TCRdb itself ran the 5' RACE reads through MiXCR, one entry per CDR3 protein. The sample records about 560,000 distinct CDR3 sequences, around a quarter being singletons. There are 18 residues in the CDR3. Germline CDR1 SEHNR, CDR2 FQNEAQ (reference sequence). Trimming took off 1 base at V and 0 bases at J, with 13 bases between the two ends. The data stem from a study of blood T cells in healthy people across ages. General observations from the study: Changes seen in expanded clonotypes were possibly confounded by donor CMV status left unknown.

These same records also appear under a second study, on T cells of mothers and their children. This second study says: Within related and unrelated pairs, thymic selection shapes TCR recombination output in a similar way. At a sensitivity of approximately 100 clones per million clonotypes, no persistent microchimeric T cell clones appeared.

Specimen: blood. This chain uses TRBV7-9 with TRBJ2-6; the D gene is possibly TRBD1 (5 bases). The clonotype was recovered from a boy between 2 and 10 years old in good health. CDR3 residues: CASSLGRIGDSGANVLTF. The CDR3 region has the DNA TGTGCCAGCAGCTTAGGGCGAATAGGGGACTCTGGGGCCAACGTCCTGACTTTC.